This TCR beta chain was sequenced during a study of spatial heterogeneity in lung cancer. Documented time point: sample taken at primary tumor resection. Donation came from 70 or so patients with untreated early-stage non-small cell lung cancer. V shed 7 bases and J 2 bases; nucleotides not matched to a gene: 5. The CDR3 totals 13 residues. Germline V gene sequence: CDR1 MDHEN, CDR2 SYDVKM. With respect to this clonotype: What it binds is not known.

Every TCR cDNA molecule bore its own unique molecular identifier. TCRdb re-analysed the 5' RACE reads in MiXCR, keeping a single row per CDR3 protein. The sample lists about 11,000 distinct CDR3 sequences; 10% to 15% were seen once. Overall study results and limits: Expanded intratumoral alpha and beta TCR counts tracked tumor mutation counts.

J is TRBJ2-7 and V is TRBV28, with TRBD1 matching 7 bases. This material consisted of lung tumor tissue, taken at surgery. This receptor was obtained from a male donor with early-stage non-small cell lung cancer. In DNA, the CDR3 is TGTGCCAGCAAAGGACAGGTAGCCTACGAGCAGTACTTC. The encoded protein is CASKGQVAYEQYF.